This TCR beta chain appears in the sequencing data of a study of CD8 T cells in Susac syndrome. It was treatment-naive patients with stable or active relapsing-remitting disease who made up the multiple sclerosis controls. In contrast to the negatively isolated CD8+ and CD4+ T cells, TEMRA cells were FACS-enriched. RNA was extracted with the RNeasy kit, and a quantity of roughly 0.5 to 1 ug was reverse transcribed using random hexamers. Multiplex immunoSEQ PCR targeted 54 Vbeta and 13 Jbeta TCR beta segments. TCRdb reprocessed the immunoSEQ multiplex PCR reads via MiXCR and lists one record per CDR3 protein. The sample yields 250,000 to 300,000 distinct CDR3 sequences, approximately 90% seen once. In germline, CDR1 is SQVTM, CDR2 ANQGSEA. V shed 7 bases and J shed 5 bases, with 10 bases lying between them. The CDR3 has 11 amino acids.

This receptor was taken from a human donor with multiple sclerosis. The V call is TRBV29-1, the J call TRBJ2-3; TRBD1 is a possible D gene (6 bases). Sample: CD8+ T cells from PBMCs. CDR3 bases: TGCAGCGGGCGACAGGTAGATACGCAGTATTTT. It codes for CSGRQVDTQYF.